This section outlines one TCR beta chain sequence together with its context. Germline V CDR1 and CDR2: MNHEY, SMNVEV (reference sequence). This CDR3 is 10 amino acids long. Trimming stripped 11 bases from V and 10 bases from J, with 12 bases between. Employing constant-segment primers, 5'RACE generated TCR alpha and TCR beta cDNA libraries bearing sample barcodes and UMIs. TCRdb processed the 5' RACE reads anew with MiXCR; each CDR3 protein has one entry. Among 150,000 to 200,000 distinct CDR3 sequences, around 15% were seen once, and the ten largest hold roughly an eighth. This record belongs to a study of T-cell memory formation after mild COVID-19. About the research overall: TCR clusters were largely donor specific.

The origin of this receptor is an adult woman who had mild COVID-19 (a few samples of this study predate the infection). Cell type and time point are not known. Sequenced: PBMCs or a T cell subset sorted from them (not recorded which). The genes are TRBV27 and TRBJ1-5; D is unclear. This CDR3 reads CAPPFEPQHF. The CDR3, as DNA: TGTGCCCCGCCCTTCGAACCCCAGCATTTT.